This TCR beta chain came from a study of shared clonotypes between healthy human individuals (dated by TCRdb to between 2020 and 2021). Background on the whole study: The cohort comprised a couple of women and a few men aged 18 to 49 years. For each donor, CD4 naive and CD4 memory were each given three plates, CD8 naive was given two plates, and CD8 memory was given one plate. Blood TCR repertoires of five healthy adults were deeply sequenced to estimate repertoire size and the extent of clonotype sharing between individuals. To increase sequencing depth and limit assay-specific biases, TCR repertoire library preparation and sequencing were carried out by different laboratories using diverse techniques. Between about 0.94 and 8.9 billion PBMCs per donor were obtained by leukapheresis.

Healthy HIV-negative adults with no recently reported acute infections or vaccinations were included as donors. Every donor was a Caucasian adult residing in Nashville, Tennessee, USA. Magnetic negative selection was used to enrich CD4+ T cells, after which naive cells were positively selected on CD45RA and the negative fraction became the memory subset. After blood collection by leukapheresis, PBMCs were isolated using Ficoll-Histopaque density gradient centrifugation and then cryopreserved in the vapor phase of liquid nitrogen. Analytical flow cytometry was used to check the purity and quantity of each magnetically sorted T cell population. Genomic DNA was isolated from each sorted fraction and quantified by UV absorbance on a Nanodrop 2000c. Using the deep immunoSEQ assay, multiplex PCR amplified TCR CDR3 regions from genomic DNA. Extracted genomic DNA from each cell subset was distributed evenly across all wells of several immunoSEQ 96-well plates, and each plate was treated as a replicate. For sorted subsets, around 200 ng genomic DNA, equal to about 30,000 T cell genomes, was loaded into each replicate PCR. Purified libraries were measured with a Qubit 3.0 fluorometer, size-checked on a Bioanalyzer 2100, and measured again with the KAPA Library Quantification kit. Every immunoSEQ 96-well plate was sequenced on a separate single-read 150-cycle Illumina NextSeq 550 flow cell. The source study handled its data this way. Because the immunoSEQ output included only junctional sequences and no quality scores, the filtering could not be the same as the filtering used for full-length reads. To assign V/J genes and CDR3, sequences were annotated against IMGT germline references using PyIR, a Python wrapper for IgBLAST v1.9. Reads were filtered out if the reads had weak V/J assignments (E-value above 1e-6), no CDR3, stop codons, out-of-frame junctions, or ambiguous translated residues. V3J clonotypes were defined by identical inferred V gene, J gene, and CDR3 amino acid sequence. Percentage overlap between repertoires was computed as shared unique clonotypes divided by the size of the smaller repertoire. Richness of each repertoire was evaluated using RTK rarefaction, the Chao1 estimator, and Recon v2.1 estimates of unobserved clonotypes. For all TCRbeta clonotypes obtained by the gDNA method from several donors, generation probabilities were computed with OLGA. TCRdb re-hosts the immuneACCESS table, in-frame sequences only. Its copies lack some clones; in the studies checked, an unresolved V gene accounts for under half of them, and the cause for the rest is not known. V and J calls and clone size are those listed in that table; D and trimming were worked out from the DNA. Recorded for this sample are about 530,000 clones; about 95% of them occurred a single time. Of the sample, 0.05% to 0.07% falls within the top ten clones.

CDR3 length: 14 amino acids, cysteine to phenylalanine. Only CDR3 DNA is held: 42 bases, read in frame from base 1. Looking up the germline V gene yields CDR1 MDHEN and CDR2 SYDVKM. Ends trimmed: V by 5 bases, J by 4 bases; bases unmatched to a gene: 7. As for this clone: The antigen it recognizes is unknown. No clone much larger than this one lies a single base away; base qualities are absent.

Here is what the overall study found, with its caveats: Rarefaction of sorted-subset datasets indicated incomplete sequencing despite the large sequencing depth. Sharing across a handful of donors was observed for about 5% of naive CD4, over 3% of naive CD8, 2% to 2.5% of memory CD4, and roughly 0.4% of memory CD8 clonotypes. The small number of donors limited the genetic and exposure-history diversity represented. Sampling was restricted to blood, and TCR repertoires in tissue are likely to differ from TCR repertoires in blood. Compared with non-shared clonotypes, the clonotypes found in all four sorted-subset donors had higher generation probabilities. Pairwise subsampling led to the expectation that sequencing depth would affect the degree of clonotype sharing among donors. Estimated clonotype richness was generally larger for naive than for memory subsets.

This sequence uses TRBV28 and TRBJ1-1, and 7 junction bases match TRBD1. The receptor comes from a woman younger than 45 in good health. Material for sequencing was naive CD4+ T cells sorted from blood. The intended sense of this specimen's cell subset or site label: CD45RA+ positively selected. The CDR3 in this case is CASSLDREGTEAFF. At the DNA level, the sequence is TGTGCCAGCAGTCTCGACAGGGAGGGCACTGAAGCTTTCTTT.